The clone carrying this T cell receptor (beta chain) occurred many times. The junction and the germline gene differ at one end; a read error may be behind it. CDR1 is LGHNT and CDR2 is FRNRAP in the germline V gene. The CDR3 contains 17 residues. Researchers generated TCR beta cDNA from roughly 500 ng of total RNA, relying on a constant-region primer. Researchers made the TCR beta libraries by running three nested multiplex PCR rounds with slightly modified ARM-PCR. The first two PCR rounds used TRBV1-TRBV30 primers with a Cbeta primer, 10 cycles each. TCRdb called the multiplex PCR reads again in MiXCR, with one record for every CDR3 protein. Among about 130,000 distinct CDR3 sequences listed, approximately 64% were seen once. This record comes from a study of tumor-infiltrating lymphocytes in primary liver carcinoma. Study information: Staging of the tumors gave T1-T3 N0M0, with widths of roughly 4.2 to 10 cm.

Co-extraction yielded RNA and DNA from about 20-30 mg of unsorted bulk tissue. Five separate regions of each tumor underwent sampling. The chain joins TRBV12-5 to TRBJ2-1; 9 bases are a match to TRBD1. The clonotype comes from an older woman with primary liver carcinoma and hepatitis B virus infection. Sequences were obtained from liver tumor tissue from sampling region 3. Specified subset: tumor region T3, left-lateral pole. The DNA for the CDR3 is TGTGCTAGTGCCGCACCGGGACAGGGTACACTCTACAGTGAGCAGTTCTTC. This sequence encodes CASAAPGQGTLYSEQFF.